In its sample, the clone carrying this TCR beta chain was seen a few times. Its antigen remains unknown. The sample belongs to a study of radiotherapy plus CTLA-4 blockade in lung cancer. Study-level findings and limits: Reportedly, early blood T cell clone dynamics best predicted response, with interferon-beta.

Here immunoSEQ multiplex PCR was the method, and the copy in TCRdb shows in-frame clones only, minus some. The sample shows around 82,000 clones, around nine tenths of them seen only once. The study gave focal radiation plus ipilimumab CTLA-4 blockade to patients with chemo-refractory metastatic non-small-cell lung cancer. Trimming cost V 0 bases and J 4 bases, with 18 bases left between them. Germline V CDR1 and CDR2: LGHNA, YSLEER. CDR3 length: 17 residues. The sequence derives from a human donor with non-small cell lung cancer that progressed on radiotherapy plus ipilimumab. The chain uses TRBV4-3 and TRBJ1-2; D gene unclear. Sequenced material: peripheral blood, taken from a patient treated with radiotherapy plus ipilimumab. The CDR3: CASSQDSSRAGGYGYTF. DNA of the CDR3: TGCGCCAGCAGCCAAGATTCCTCTCGGGCCGGCGGCTATGGCTACACCTTC.